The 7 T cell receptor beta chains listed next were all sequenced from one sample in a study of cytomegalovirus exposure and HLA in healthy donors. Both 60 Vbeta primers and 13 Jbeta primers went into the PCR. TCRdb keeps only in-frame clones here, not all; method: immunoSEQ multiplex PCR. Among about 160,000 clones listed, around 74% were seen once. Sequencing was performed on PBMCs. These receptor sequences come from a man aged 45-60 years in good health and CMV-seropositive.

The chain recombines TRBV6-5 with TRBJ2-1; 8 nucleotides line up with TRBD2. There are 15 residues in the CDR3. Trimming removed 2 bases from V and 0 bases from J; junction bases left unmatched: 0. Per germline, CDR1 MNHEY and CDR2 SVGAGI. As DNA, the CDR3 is TGTGCCAGCAGTTACACTAGCGGCTCCTACAATGAGCAGTTCTTC. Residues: CASSYTSGSYNEQFF.

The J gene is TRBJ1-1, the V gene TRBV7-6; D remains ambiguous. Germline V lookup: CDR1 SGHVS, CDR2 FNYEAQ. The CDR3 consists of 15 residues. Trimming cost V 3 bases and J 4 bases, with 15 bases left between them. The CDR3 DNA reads TGTGCCAGCAGCTTCCCCGCGGGTAGCGCCACTGAAGCTTTCTTT. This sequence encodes CASSFPAGSATEAFF. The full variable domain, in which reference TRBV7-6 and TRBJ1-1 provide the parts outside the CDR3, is GAGVSQSPRYKVTKRGQDVALRCDPISGHVSLYWYRQALGQGPEFLTYFNYEAQQDKSGLPNDRFSAERPEGSISTLTIQRTEQRDSAMYRCASSFPAGSATEAFFGQGTRLTVV.

For the CDR3, the DNA is TGTGCCAGCAGTCGACTAGCGGGAAGGGACGAGCAGTACTTC. Translating gives CASSRLAGRDEQYF. The J gene is TRBJ2-7, the V gene TRBV27; the match to TRBD2 covers 11 bases. The junction had 5 bases not matched to a gene; V was cut back by 5 bases and J by 5 bases. The length of the CDR3 is 14 residues. CDR1 MNHEY and CDR2 SMNVEV come from the germline V gene (reference sequence).

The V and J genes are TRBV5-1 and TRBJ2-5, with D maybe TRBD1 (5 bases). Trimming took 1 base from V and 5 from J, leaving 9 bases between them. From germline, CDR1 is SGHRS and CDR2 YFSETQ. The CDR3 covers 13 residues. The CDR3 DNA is TGCGCCAGCAGCTTGATCAGGGTCGAGACCCAGTACTTC. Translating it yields CASSLIRVETQYF.

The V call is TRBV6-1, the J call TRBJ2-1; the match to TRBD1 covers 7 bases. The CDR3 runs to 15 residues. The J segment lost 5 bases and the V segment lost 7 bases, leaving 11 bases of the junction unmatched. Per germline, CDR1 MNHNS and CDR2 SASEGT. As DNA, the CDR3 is TGTGCCAGCATCAAAATTAGGACAGGCCACAATGAGCAGTTCTTC. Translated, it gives CASIKIRTGHNEQFF.

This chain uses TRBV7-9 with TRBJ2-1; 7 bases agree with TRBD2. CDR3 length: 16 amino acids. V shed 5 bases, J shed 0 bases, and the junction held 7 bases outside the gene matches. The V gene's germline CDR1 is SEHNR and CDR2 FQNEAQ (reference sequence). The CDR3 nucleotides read TGTGCCAGCAGCAAATTCGGGAGGCCCTCCTACAATGAGCAGTTCTTC. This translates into CASSKFGRPSYNEQFF.

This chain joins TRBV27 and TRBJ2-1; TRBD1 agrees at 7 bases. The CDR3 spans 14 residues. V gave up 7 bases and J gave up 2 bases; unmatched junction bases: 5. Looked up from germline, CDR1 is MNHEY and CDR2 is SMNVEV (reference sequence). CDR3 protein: CASTRQGPYNEQFF. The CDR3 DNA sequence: TGTGCCAGCACCAGACAGGGTCCCTACAATGAGCAGTTCTTC.